This T cell receptor (beta chain) was sequenced in a study of blood T cell repertoires in COVID-19. Only in-frame clones appear in the TCRdb table, and some are missing; sequencing was by immunoSEQ multiplex PCR. This sample has over 150,000 clones, with about 85% found just once. The germline gives CDR1 MGHRA, CDR2 YSYEKL. The germline V and J ends were trimmed by 4 bases and 2 bases, with 11 bases remaining between them. This CDR3 has 14 residues. The chain uses TRBV4-1 and TRBJ2-5, with D possibly TRBD1 on 6 matching bases. The sequenced material came from peripheral blood. This TCR derives from a woman in her sixties or seventies with COVID-19, enrolled during active disease. The CDR3 DNA reads TGCGCCAGCAGCCCCTACGGGACACAAGAGACCCAGTACTTC. This translates into CASSPYGTQETQYF.